A selection of T cell receptor beta chains follows, all from one sample in a study of T-cell memory formation after mild COVID-19. Using its own MiXCR run on the 5' RACE reads, TCRdb lists one record per CDR3 protein. The sample lists approximately 490,000 distinct CDR3 sequences; about a fifth were seen once. Sequencing was performed on PBMCs or a T cell subset sorted from them (not recorded which). The source is an adult woman who had mild COVID-19 (a few samples of this study predate the infection). Cell type and time point are not known. Both conserved end residues are part of each CDR3. D genes are given only for firm matches. Some rows mark clone size as missing; the rest say once, few, many or name a class of expanded clone.

d_call,clone_size,j_call,v_call,cdr3_aa,cdr3_nt
-,-,TRBJ2-3,TRBV24-1,CATSDLPGTSTDTQYF,TGTGCCACCAGTGATTTGCCAGGGACCTCCACAGATACGCAGTATTTT
TRBD1,-,TRBJ2-7,TRBV5-1,CASSLGTEAYEQYF,TGCGCCAGCAGCCTAGGGACAGAAGCCTACGAGCAGTACTTC
-,few,TRBJ2-1,TRBV24-1,CATSDLRSGRNEQFF,TGTGCCACCAGTGATTTGCGATCTGGCCGTAATGAGCAGTTCTTC
-,few,TRBJ2-2,TRBV4-3,CASSQDPGQYTGELFF,TGCGCCAGCAGCCAAGATCCTGGCCAGTACACCGGGGAGCTGTTTTTT
-,-,TRBJ2-5,TRBV12-3/TRBV12-4,CASSEGPGMGTQYF,TGTGCCAGCAGCGAAGGACCAGGGATGGGGACCCAGTACTTC
-,few,TRBJ1-2,TRBV18,CASSPPHDGYGYTF,TGTGCCAGCTCACCTCCCCATGATGGCTATGGCTACACCTTC
-,few,TRBJ1-6,TRBV4-1,CASSQASVYNSPLHF,TGCGCCAGCAGCCAAGCATCGGTCTATAATTCACCCCTCCACTTT
-,-,TRBJ2-6,TRBV12-3/TRBV12-4,CASSLAQGGAGANVLTF,TGTGCCAGCAGTTTAGCGCAGGGTGGGGCTGGGGCCAACGTCCTGACTTTC
TRBD1,-,TRBJ1-1,TRBV7-9,CASSLVGQGALDTEAFF,TGTGCCAGCAGCTTAGTGGGACAGGGGGCTTTGGACACTGAAGCTTTCTTT
-,-,TRBJ1-2,TRBV20-1,CSARVTASSYTF,TGCAGTGCTAGAGTTACGGCTTCGAGCTACACCTTC
-,-,TRBJ2-1,TRBV9,CASTHESGGPYNEQFF,TGTGCCAGCACCCACGAGTCGGGGGGCCCCTACAATGAGCAGTTCTTC
-,many,TRBJ2-3,TRBV7-9,CASSLRMSTDTQYF,TGTGCCAGCAGTTTGCGGATGAGCACAGATACGCAGTATTTT
TRBD1,-,TRBJ2-3,TRBV7-9,CASSSGQAILTSTDTQYF,TGTGCCAGCAGCTCGGGACAGGCGATTCTAACTAGCACAGATACGCAGTATTTT
TRBD2,few,TRBJ2-1,TRBV7-2,CASSLAPGLAGGQKFF,TGTGCCAGCAGCTTAGCACCGGGACTAGCGGGGGGCCAGAAGTTCTTC
TRBD2,few,TRBJ2-1,TRBV7-8,CASSLLGLAGDFSYNEQFF,TGTGCCAGCAGCTTATTGGGACTAGCGGGGGACTTCTCCTACAATGAGCAGTTCTTC
TRBD2,few,TRBJ2-1,TRBV2,CASTPGAGASYNEQFF,TGTGCCAGCACCCCGGGAGCGGGGGCCTCCTACAATGAGCAGTTCTTC
-,-,TRBJ2-3,TRBV3-1,CASSQAHTSTDTQYF,TGTGCCAGCAGCCAAGCCCACACTAGCACAGATACGCAGTATTTT
-,few,TRBJ2-7,TRBV5-5,CASSLSRGSSYEQYF,TGTGCCAGCAGCTTGAGCCGGGGGAGCTCCTACGAGCAGTACTTC
-,-,TRBJ1-1,TRBV9,CASSAHTGRTEAFF,TGTGCCAGCAGCGCGCACACAGGTCGCACTGAAGCTTTCTTT
-,once,TRBJ1-6,TRBV20-1,CSARDPNQGFNSPLHF,TGCAGTGCTAGAGATCCTAACCAGGGGTTTAATTCACCCCTCCACTTT
-,-,TRBJ1-1,TRBV28,CASSLRTSGYTEAFF,TGTGCCAGCAGTTTAAGGACCTCTGGATACACTGAAGCTTTCTTT
-,-,TRBJ2-3,TRBV25-1,CASSVHAGSGTDTQYF,TGTGCCAGCAGTGTACACGCAGGGTCGGGCACAGATACGCAGTATTTT
-,-,TRBJ1-5,TRBV4-1,CASSPREEGGVQPQHF,TGCGCCAGCAGCCCGAGAGAAGAGGGAGGAGTTCAGCCCCAGCATTTT
-,-,TRBJ1-2,TRBV4-1,CASQSSRYGYTF,TGCGCCAGCCAAAGTAGTCGGTATGGCTACACCTTC
-,few,TRBJ2-2,TRBV5-6,CASSSPDIGRPRVSNTGELFF,TGTGCCAGCAGCTCTCCAGATATTGGACGCCCGAGGGTGTCGAACACCGGGGAGCTGTTTTTT
TRBD2,few,TRBJ2-3,TRBV2,CASRDWDYTDTQYF,TGTGCCAGCAGGGACTGGGACTACACAGATACGCAGTATTTT